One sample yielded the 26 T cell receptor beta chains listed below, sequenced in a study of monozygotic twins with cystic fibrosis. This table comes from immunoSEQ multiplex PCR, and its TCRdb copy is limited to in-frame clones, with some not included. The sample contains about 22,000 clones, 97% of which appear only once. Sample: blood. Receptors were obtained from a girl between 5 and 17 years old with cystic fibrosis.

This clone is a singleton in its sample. CDR3 nucleotides: TGTGCCAGCAGCGACTACAGGCGGGGCACCATATATTTT. It codes for CASSDYRRGTIYF. This chain links TRBV7-2 with TRBJ1-3; a possible D gene is TRBD1 (5 bases). The CDR3 consists of 13 residues. Germline lookup yields CDR1 SGHTA and CDR2 FQGNSA. V lost 5 bases to trimming and J lost 9 bases, with 14 bases between them. Variable domain in full (rest from reference TRBV7-2 and TRBJ1-3): GAGVSQSPSNKVTEKGKDVELRCDPISGHTALYWYRQSLGQGLEFLIYFQGNSAPDKSGLPSDRFSAERTGGSVSTLTIQRTQQEDSAVYLCASSDYRRGTIYFGEGSWLTVV.

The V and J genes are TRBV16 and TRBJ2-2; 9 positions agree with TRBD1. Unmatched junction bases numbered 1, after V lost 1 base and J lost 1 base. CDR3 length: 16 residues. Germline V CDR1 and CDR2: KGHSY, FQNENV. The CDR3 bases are TGTGCCAGCAGCCAATGGGGACAGGGGAACACCGGGGAGCTGTTTTTT. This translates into CASSQWGQGNTGELFF.

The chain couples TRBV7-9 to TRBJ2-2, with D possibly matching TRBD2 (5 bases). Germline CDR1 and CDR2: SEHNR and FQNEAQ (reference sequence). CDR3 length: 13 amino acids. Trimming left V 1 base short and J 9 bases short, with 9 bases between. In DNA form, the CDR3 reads TGTGCCAGCAGCTTAGGAGGAGGCCGGGAGCTGTTTTTT. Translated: CASSLGGGRELFF.

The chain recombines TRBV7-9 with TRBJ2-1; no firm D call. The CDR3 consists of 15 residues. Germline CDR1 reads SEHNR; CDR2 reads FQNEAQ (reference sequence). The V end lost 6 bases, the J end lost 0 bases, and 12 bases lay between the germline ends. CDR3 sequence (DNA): TGTGCCAGCAGGGCCATTCTTGACTCCTACAATGAGCAGTTCTTC. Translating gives CASRAILDSYNEQFF. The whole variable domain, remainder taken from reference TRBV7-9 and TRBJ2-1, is DTGVSQNPRHKITKRGQNVTFRCDPISEHNRLYWYRQTLGQGPEFLTYFQNEAQLEKSRLLSDRFSAERPKGSFSTLEIQRTEQGDSAMYLCASRAILDSYNEQFFGPGTRLTVL.

Written as DNA, the CDR3 is TGTGCCAGCAGTGAGCCCCGCTCATTAACTGAAGCTTTCTTT. Translation: CASSEPRSLTEAFF. The gene calls are TRBV6-1 and TRBJ1-1; no firm D call. The length of the CDR3 is 14 residues. Germline V gene data show CDR1 as MNHNS and CDR2 as SASEGT. Trimming stripped 3 bases from V and 5 bases from J, with 13 bases between.

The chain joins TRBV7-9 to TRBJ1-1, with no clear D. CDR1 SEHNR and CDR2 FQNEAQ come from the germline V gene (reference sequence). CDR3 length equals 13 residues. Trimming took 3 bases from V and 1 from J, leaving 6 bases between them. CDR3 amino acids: CASSFYTNTEAFF. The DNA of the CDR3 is TGTGCCAGCAGCTTCTACACGAACACTGAAGCTTTCTTT.

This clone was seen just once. The CDR3 DNA is TGTGCCACCAGCAGTCTCGGGGAGAATGAGCAGTTCTTC. Its translation: CATSSLGENEQFF. The chain recombines TRBV15 with TRBJ2-1, with D tentatively TRBD2 (5 bases). The germline V gene encodes CDR1 LNHNV and CDR2 YYDKDF (reference sequence). Trimming stripped 3 bases from V and 7 bases from J, with 10 bases between. The CDR3 runs to 13 residues.

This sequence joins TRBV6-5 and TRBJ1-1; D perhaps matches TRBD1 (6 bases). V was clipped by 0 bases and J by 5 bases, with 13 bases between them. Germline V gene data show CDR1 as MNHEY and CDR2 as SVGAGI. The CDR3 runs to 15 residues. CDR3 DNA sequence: TGTGCCAGCAGTTACTCGGCATGGGGGGCAACTGAAGCTTTCTTT. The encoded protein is CASSYSAWGATEAFF.

CDR3 region: CASRRLAGYNEQFF. CDR3 DNA sequence: TGTGCCAGCAGGCGACTAGCGGGTTACAATGAGCAGTTCTTC. V and J are TRBV6-5 and TRBJ2-1; 10 nucleotides agree with TRBD2. V gave up 6 bases and J gave up 4 bases; unmatched junction bases: 3. The CDR3 has 14 residues. Germline values: CDR1 MNHEY, CDR2 SVGAGI.

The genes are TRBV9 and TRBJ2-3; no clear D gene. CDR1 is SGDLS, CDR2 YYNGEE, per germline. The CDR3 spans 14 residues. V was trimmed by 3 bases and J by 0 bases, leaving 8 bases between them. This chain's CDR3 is CASSATRSTDTQYF. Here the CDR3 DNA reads TGTGCCAGCAGCGCGACGAGAAGCACAGATACGCAGTATTTT.

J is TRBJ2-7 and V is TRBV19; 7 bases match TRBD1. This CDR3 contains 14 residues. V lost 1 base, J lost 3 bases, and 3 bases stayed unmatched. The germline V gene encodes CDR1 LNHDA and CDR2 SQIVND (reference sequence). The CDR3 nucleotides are TGTGCCAGTAGTATAGGGACAGGAGTCTACGAGCAGTACTTC. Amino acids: CASSIGTGVYEQYF.

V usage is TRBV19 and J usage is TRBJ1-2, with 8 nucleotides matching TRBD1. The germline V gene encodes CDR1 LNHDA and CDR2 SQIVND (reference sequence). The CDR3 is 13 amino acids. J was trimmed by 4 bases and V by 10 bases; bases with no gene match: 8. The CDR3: CAIEAGGGYGYTF. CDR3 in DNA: TGTGCCATAGAAGCAGGGGGCGGCTATGGCTACACCTTC.

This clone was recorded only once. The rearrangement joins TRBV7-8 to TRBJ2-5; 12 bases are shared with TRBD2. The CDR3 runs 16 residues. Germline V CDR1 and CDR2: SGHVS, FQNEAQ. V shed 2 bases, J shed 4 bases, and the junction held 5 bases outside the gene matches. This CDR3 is CASSLKTSGSGETQYF. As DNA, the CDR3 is TGTGCCAGCAGCTTAAAGACTAGCGGGAGTGGAGAGACCCAGTACTTC. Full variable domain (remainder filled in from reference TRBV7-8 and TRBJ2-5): GAGVSQSPRYKVAKRGQDVALRCDPISGHVSLFWYQQALGQGPEFLTYFQNEAQLDKSGLPSDRFFAERPEGSVSTLKIQRTQQEDSAVYLCASSLKTSGSGETQYFGPGTRLLVL.

The CDR3 bases are TGCAGCGTTGAGTGGGCGGGGGGTACGCAGTATTTT. Its protein is CSVEWAGGTQYF. The chain recombines TRBV29-1 with TRBJ2-3, with 8 bases matching TRBD2. CDR3 length: 12 amino acids. The J segment lost 8 bases and the V segment lost 3 bases, leaving 4 bases of the junction unmatched. Per the germline V gene, CDR1 is SQVTM and CDR2 is ANQGSEA.

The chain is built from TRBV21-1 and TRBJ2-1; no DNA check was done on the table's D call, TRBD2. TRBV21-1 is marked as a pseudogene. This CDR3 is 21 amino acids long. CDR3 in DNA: TGTGCCAGCAGCAACGTCCCCCACGGTGCGGGAGCCCTTGCCAGATACAATGAGCAGTTCTTC. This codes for CASSNVPHGAGALARYNEQFF.

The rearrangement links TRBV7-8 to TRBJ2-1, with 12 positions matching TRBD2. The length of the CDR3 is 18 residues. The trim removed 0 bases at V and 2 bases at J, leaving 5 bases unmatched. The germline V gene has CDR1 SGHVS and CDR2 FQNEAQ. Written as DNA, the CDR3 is TGTGCCAGCAGCTTAGCGCAGGCTAGCGGGAGGGCCTACAATGAGCAGTTCTTC. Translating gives CASSLAQASGRAYNEQFF.

CDR3 DNA: TGTGCCAGCAGCCTTAGGGAGACCCAGTACTTC. Protein sequence: CASSLRETQYF. The chain employs TRBV5-6 and TRBJ2-5; D remains unclear. Germline V lookup: CDR1 SGHDT, CDR2 YYEEEE. V was shortened by 4 bases and J by 5 bases, with 6 bases between the two germline ends. This CDR3 is built from 11 residues.

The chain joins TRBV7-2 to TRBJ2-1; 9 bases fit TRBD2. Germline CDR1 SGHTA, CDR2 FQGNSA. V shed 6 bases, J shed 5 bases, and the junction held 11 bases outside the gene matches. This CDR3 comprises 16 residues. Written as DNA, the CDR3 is TGTGCCAGCAGGAATCCGGGGACTAGCAAGAACAATGAGCAGTTCTTC. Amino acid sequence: CASRNPGTSKNNEQFF. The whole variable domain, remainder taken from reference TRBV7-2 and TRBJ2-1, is GAGVSQSPSNKVTEKGKDVELRCDPISGHTALYWYRQSLGQGLEFLIYFQGNSAPDKSGLPSDRFSAERTGGSVSTLTIQRTQQEDSAVYLCASRNPGTSKNNEQFFGPGTRLTVL.

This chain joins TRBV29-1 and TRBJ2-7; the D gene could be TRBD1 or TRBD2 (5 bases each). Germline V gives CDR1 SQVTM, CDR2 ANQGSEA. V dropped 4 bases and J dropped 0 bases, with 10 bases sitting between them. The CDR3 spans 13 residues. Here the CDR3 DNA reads TGCAGCGTTGCGGGACGCAACTCCTACGAGCAGTACTTC. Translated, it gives CSVAGRNSYEQYF.

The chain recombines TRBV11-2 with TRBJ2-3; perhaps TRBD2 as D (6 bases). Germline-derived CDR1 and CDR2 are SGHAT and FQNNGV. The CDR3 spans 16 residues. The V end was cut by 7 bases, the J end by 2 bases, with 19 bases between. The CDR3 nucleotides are TGTGCCAGCACCACCGTGGGACTGATTAACACAGATACGCAGTATTTT. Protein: CASTTVGLINTDTQYF.

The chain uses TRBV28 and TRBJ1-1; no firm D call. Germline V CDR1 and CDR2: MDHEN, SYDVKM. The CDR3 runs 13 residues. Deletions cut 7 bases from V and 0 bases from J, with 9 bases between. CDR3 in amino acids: CASTDTLNTEAFF. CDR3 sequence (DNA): TGTGCCAGCACCGATACCCTGAACACTGAAGCTTTCTTT.

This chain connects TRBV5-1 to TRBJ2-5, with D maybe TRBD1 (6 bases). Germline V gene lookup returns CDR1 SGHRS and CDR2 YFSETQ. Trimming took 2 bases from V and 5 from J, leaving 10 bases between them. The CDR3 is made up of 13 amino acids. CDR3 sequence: CASSLQGRETQYF. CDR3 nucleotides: TGCGCCAGCAGCTTACAGGGTAGGGAGACCCAGTACTTC.

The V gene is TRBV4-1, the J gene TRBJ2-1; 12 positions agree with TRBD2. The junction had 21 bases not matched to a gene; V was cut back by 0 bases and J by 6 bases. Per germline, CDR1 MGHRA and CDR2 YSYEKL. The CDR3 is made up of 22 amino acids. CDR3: CASSQDYYDLAGGPEISNEQFF. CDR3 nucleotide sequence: TGCGCCAGCAGCCAAGATTATTATGACCTAGCGGGAGGGCCAGAGATAAGCAATGAGCAGTTCTTC.

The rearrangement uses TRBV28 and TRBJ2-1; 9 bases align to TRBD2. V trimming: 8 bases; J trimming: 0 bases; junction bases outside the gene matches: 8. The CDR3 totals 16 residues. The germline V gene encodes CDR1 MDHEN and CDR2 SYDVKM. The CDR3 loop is CASGPASGVSYNEQFF. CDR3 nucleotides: TGTGCCAGCGGCCCGGCTAGCGGGGTCTCCTACAATGAGCAGTTCTTC.

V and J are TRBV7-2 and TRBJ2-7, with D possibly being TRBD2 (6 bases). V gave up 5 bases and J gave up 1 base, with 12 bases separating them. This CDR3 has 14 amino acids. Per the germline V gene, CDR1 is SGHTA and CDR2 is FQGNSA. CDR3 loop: CASSLGSVSYEQYF. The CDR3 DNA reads TGTGCCAGCAGCCTCGGGAGCGTATCCTACGAGCAGTACTTC.

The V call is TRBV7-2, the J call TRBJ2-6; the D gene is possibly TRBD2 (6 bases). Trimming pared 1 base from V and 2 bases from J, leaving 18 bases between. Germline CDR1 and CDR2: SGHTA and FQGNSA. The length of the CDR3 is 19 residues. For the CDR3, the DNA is TGTGCCAGCAGCTTAGAACTTTCCAGGGAGGTTACTGGGGCCAACGTCCTGACTTTC. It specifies CASSLELSREVTGANVLTF.